This T cell receptor (beta chain) was identified in a study of cytomegalovirus exposure and HLA in healthy donors. Notes on the study in general: Later on, analysis showed that most CMV-associated TCR beta chains appeared to be HLA-restricted. Accurate prediction of most subjects' HLA-A and HLA-B alleles from TCR beta sequences was reported. Most of the TCR beta V segments (in an earlier analysis) were productive either about 87% or about 30% of the time.

The PCR made use of 60 Vbeta and 13 Jbeta primers. Method: immunoSEQ multiplex PCR; TCRdb's copy keeps in-frame clones and lacks some. The sample records under 150,000 clones, about a tenth being singletons. This clone has just a few counts. Its specificity is unknown. The ends were cut back, 5 bases at V and 4 bases at J, with 15 bases in the middle. The CDR3 runs to 15 residues. Germline lookup yields CDR1 LNHDA and CDR2 SQIVND (reference sequence). This sequence joins TRBV19 and TRBJ2-1; D not certain. The sequence came from a male donor in good health and CMV-seronegative. Specimen: PBMCs. The CDR3 spells CASSLTSEAYNEQFF. The CDR3 region has the DNA TGTGCCAGTAGTCTGACCTCCGAGGCGTACAATGAGCAGTTCTTC.